This T cell receptor (beta chain) emerged from a study of early T cells in non-severe SARS-CoV-2 infection (dated by TCRdb to 2020 to 2022). As for the study more broadly: Because TCR sequencing was done on bulk RNA from unsorted whole blood, the alpha and beta chains could not be paired.

This was a case-control study nested in a cohort of healthcare workers in London, UK, who had nasopharyngeal swab PCR tests and blood samples taken every week. Healthcare workers were enrolled in the week of the UK lockdown, from 23 to 31 March 2020, and were followed every week for up to roughly 15 weeks. What the study reported, not specific to this receptor: VDJdb matching was skewed toward anti-spike CD8 responses and likely underestimated virus-specific expansions, missing private and CD4 specificities.

Taken from cysteine to phenylalanine, the CDR3 has 11 residues. Left in the record is the CDR3 DNA by itself, 33 bases read in frame from the first base. The germline V gene (reference sequence) provides CDR1 DFQATT and CDR2 SNEGSKA. V was cut back by 5 bases and J by 11 bases, leaving a gap of 15 bases between them. Libraries were made using 5' RACE. Instrument on record: NextSeq 500. To correct for sequencing error and PCR bias, the TCR library protocol tagged individual cDNA molecules with unique molecular identifiers. Both TCR alpha and beta chains were sequenced, and tight co-correlation was observed between alpha and beta sequence abundances in each sample. Per the source publication's procedure: Decombinator V4 was used to annotate the V gene, J gene and CDR3 of the TCR sequences. Expanded TCRs were defined as changing significantly between any two time points under a Poisson model with p below 0.0001. TCR abundances were normalised to the total number of TCRs sequenced per sample and expressed as counts per million. TRAV1-2 paired with TRAJ12, TRAJ20 or TRAJ33 defined MAIT TCRs, while TRAV10 paired with TRAJ18 defined iNKT TCRs. VDJdb, accessed 1 November 2021, was searched for CMV, EBV and SARS-CoV-2 annotated TCRs, with TCRs annotated for multiple antigens excluded. TCRdb reran the public reads through fastp at Q25 and MiXCR, keeping productive beta chains. CDR3 protein duplicates are merged, each entry listing the most common genes and DNA. The V and J calls were determined by TCRdb, not by the authors. Counted in this sample were tens of thousands of distinct CDR3 sequences; roughly an eighth of them appeared once. Around 2.9% of the sample lies in the top ten.

A remark on this clonotype: Its cognate antigen has yet to be identified. Base-call qualities are not available, and no considerably larger clone is one nucleotide away.

Sequenced material: whole blood, taken at baseline. This TCR was sampled from an adult who was a healthcare worker with PCR-confirmed SARS-CoV-2 infection or an uninfected control (not recorded which). The rearranged segments are TRBV20-1 and TRBJ1-1, and the D gene may be TRBD1, 6 bases matching. In nucleotide form, the sequence is TGCAGTGCTCTGATTACAGGGAAGGCTTTCTTT. This yields the protein CSALITGKAFF.